This T cell receptor (beta chain) was identified in a study of blood T cell repertoires in COVID-19. Study-level information: The samples span acute and convalescent COVID-19 from the United States, Italy and Spain. Sample material is recorded as cDNA or gDNA derived from T cells, B-cell-depleted T cells, or PBMCs.

The sample holds one count of this clone. How the authors handled the data: Amplification with reference gene primers provided the estimates of nucleated cell counts. TCRdb's table, derived via immunoSEQ multiplex PCR, lists solely in-frame clones and lacks some. For V, J and clone size, that table is used; D and trimming come from the DNA. Here the sample spans just over 150,000 clones, 85% to 90% being singletons. CDR1 and CDR2 (germline): SGHNT, YENEEA. Unmatched junction bases numbered 4, after V lost 3 bases and J lost 2 bases. This CDR3 contains 15 residues. The sequence was obtained from a woman aged 40 to 50 with acute or convalescent COVID-19. Input material: peripheral blood. The genes are TRBV11-3 and TRBJ2-7; TRBD1 matches 10 bases. The CDR3 spells CASSLLGTGAYEQYF. The CDR3 region has the DNA TGTGCCAGCAGCTTGCTAGGGACAGGGGCCTACGAGCAGTACTTC.